These T cell receptor beta chains were read from a single sample in a study of shared T cell receptors in the human thymus. Using immunoSEQ multiplex PCR, the repertoire was profiled, and TCRdb retains in-frame clones only, with some absent. In the table there are approximately 760,000 clones, 70% to 90% of which are singletons. The same data also contributed to another study, on human thymus T cells.

Sequencing was carried out using thymocytes. Receptor source: a girl less than two years old with a congenital heart defect. CDR3s include the opening cysteine and the closing phenylalanine or tryptophan. A D gene is named only where the DNA matches it firmly. Expanded clones get a size class; other rows say once, few or many, or leave the size out.

size: few
J: TRBJ1-2
D: NA
V: TRBV27
length: 15
CDR3: CASSLSQGFPYGYTF
DNA: TGTGCCAGCAGTTTATCTCAGGGGTTCCCGTATGGCTACACCTTC

size: NA
J: TRBJ1-5
D: NA
V: TRBV19
length: 14
CDR3: CASHIRGGNQPQHF
DNA: TGTGCCAGCCATATCAGGGGTGGCAATCAGCCCCAGCATTTT

size: NA
J: TRBJ2-7
D: NA
V: TRBV6-6
length: 13
CDR3: CASSYDSSYEQYF
DNA: TGTGCCAGCAGTTACGACAGCTCCTACGAGCAGTACTTC

size: NA
J: TRBJ2-1
D: TRBD1
V: TRBV4-1
length: 16
CDR3: CASSRAGTGFFNEQFF
DNA: TGCGCCAGCAGCCGCGCCGGGACAGGGTTTTTCAATGAGCAGTTCTTC

size: NA
J: TRBJ1-2
D: TRBD1
V: TRBV5-1
length: 14
CDR3: CASSLPEGARGYTF
DNA: TGCGCCAGCAGCTTGCCGGAGGGGGCGAGGGGCTACACCTTC

size: NA
J: TRBJ1-2
D: NA
V: TRBV6-1
length: 14
CDR3: CASREQTGSQGYTF
DNA: TGTGCCAGCAGGGAACAGACGGGATCCCAAGGCTACACCTTC

size: NA
J: TRBJ1-1
D: NA
V: TRBV27
length: 12
CDR3: CASRNSRSEAFF
DNA: TGTGCCAGCAGAAACAGCCGAAGTGAAGCTTTCTTT

size: NA
J: TRBJ1-4
D: TRBD1
V: TRBV6-5
length: 12
CDR3: CASRQGEEKLFF
DNA: TGTGCCAGCCGACAGGGTGAAGAAAAACTGTTTTTT

size: NA
J: TRBJ1-5
D: NA
V: TRBV19
length: 14
CDR3: CASEDSYSNQPQHF
DNA: TGTGCCAGTGAGGATTCTTATAGCAATCAGCCCCAGCATTTT

size: once
J: TRBJ1-2
D: NA
V: TRBV6-4
length: 17
CDR3: CASSVNSTSSFNYGYTF
DNA: TGTGCCAGCAGTGTGAACAGCACGAGTTCCTTCAACTATGGCTACACCTTC

size: NA
J: TRBJ1-5
D: NA
V: TRBV7-9
length: 17
CDR3: CASSLAWGDDSNQPQHF
DNA: TGTGCCAGCAGCTTAGCGTGGGGGGATGATAGCAATCAGCCCCAGCATTTT

size: NA
J: TRBJ1-5
D: NA
V: TRBV27
length: 17
CDR3: CASSFPRSAGSNQPQHF
DNA: TGTGCCAGCAGTTTCCCACGTTCTGCAGGGAGCAATCAGCCCCAGCATTTT

size: NA
J: TRBJ1-1
D: TRBD1
V: TRBV11-2
length: 14
CDR3: CASSPDRVNTEAFF
DNA: TGTGCCAGCAGTCCTGACAGGGTGAACACTGAAGCTTTCTTT

size: NA
J: TRBJ1-6
D: NA
V: TRBV7-8
length: 16
CDR3: CASSFVSLSYNSPLHF
DNA: TGTGCCAGCAGCTTTGTGAGCCTCTCCTATAATTCACCCCTCCACTTT

size: NA
J: TRBJ1-6
D: TRBD1
V: TRBV9
length: 14
CDR3: CAGSPDRGDSPLHF
DNA: TGTGCCGGCAGTCCGGACAGGGGCGATTCACCCCTCCACTTT

size: NA
J: TRBJ1-4
D: NA
V: TRBV4-2
length: 15
CDR3: CASSPNRELGEKLFF
DNA: TGTGCCAGCAGCCCCAACAGGGAATTGGGTGAAAAACTGTTTTTT

size: NA
J: TRBJ1-1
D: TRBD1
V: TRBV5-4
length: 17
CDR3: CASSRTARTGDLGYAFF
DNA: TGTGCCAGCAGCCGGACGGCGCGGACAGGGGACCTTGGATATGCTTTCTTT

size: NA
J: TRBJ1-1
D: TRBD1
V: TRBV5-6
length: 14
CDR3: CASSMQGEVTEAFF
DNA: TGTGCCAGCAGCATGCAGGGGGAAGTCACTGAAGCTTTCTTT

size: NA
J: TRBJ1-1
D: TRBD1
V: TRBV18
length: 17
CDR3: CASSPSNTGAKNTEAFF
DNA: TGTGCCAGCTCCCCGAGTAATACAGGGGCTAAGAACACTGAAGCTTTCTTT

size: NA
J: TRBJ2-5
D: TRBD1
V: TRBV4-1
length: 15
CDR3: CASSQEPGQGRTQYF
DNA: TGCGCCAGCAGCCAAGAACCGGGACAGGGGCGTACCCAGTACTTC

size: NA
J: TRBJ2-6
D: NA
V: TRBV25-1
length: 16
CDR3: CASSESLAAGANVLTF
DNA: TGTGCCAGCAGTGAATCCCTAGCTGCTGGGGCCAACGTCCTGACTTTC

size: NA
J: TRBJ1-3
D: NA
V: TRBV6-1
length: 22
CDR3: CASSEVGHRPRGEVHSGNTIYF
DNA: TGTGCCAGCAGTGAAGTGGGACACAGGCCCCGGGGGGAGGTACACTCTGGAAACACCATATATTTT

size: NA
J: TRBJ2-5
D: NA
V: TRBV7-8
length: 13
CDR3: CASSHMRVETQYF
DNA: TGTGCCAGCAGCCATATGCGCGTGGAGACCCAGTACTTC

size: NA
J: TRBJ2-1
D: NA
V: TRBV12-5
length: 19
CDR3: CASGLRTGPSPGSYNEQFF
DNA: TGTGCTAGTGGTTTGCGTACAGGGCCCTCTCCCGGCTCCTACAATGAGCAGTTCTTC

size: NA
J: TRBJ1-1
D: NA
V: TRBV2
length: 16
CDR3: CARIPRLIKQNTEAFF
DNA: TGTGCCAGAATCCCACGACTTATCAAACAGAACACTGAAGCTTTCTTT

size: NA
J: TRBJ1-6
D: TRBD1
V: TRBV6-1
length: 16
CDR3: CASSEGGQGPSAPLHF
DNA: TGTGCCAGCAGTGAAGGGGGACAGGGACCCTCGGCACCCCTCCACTTT

size: NA
J: TRBJ2-3
D: NA
V: TRBV7-9
length: 17
CDR3: CASSLACVDYHTDTQYF
DNA: TGTGCCAGCAGCTTAGCGTGCGTAGACTACCACACAGATACGCAGTATTTT

size: NA
J: TRBJ1-2
D: NA
V: TRBV10-3
length: 15
CDR3: CATGISGASVYGYTF
DNA: TGTGCCACAGGGATCAGTGGAGCCAGCGTCTATGGCTACACCTTC

size: NA
J: TRBJ2-7
D: TRBD1
V: TRBV5-5
length: 15
CDR3: CASSLAGQLSYEQYF
DNA: TGTGCCAGCAGCTTGGCGGGACAGCTCTCCTACGAGCAGTACTTC

size: NA
J: TRBJ2-7
D: TRBD1
V: TRBV5-6
length: 17
CDR3: CASSLGEQGKGNYEQYF
DNA: TGTGCCAGCAGCTTGGGCGAACAGGGGAAGGGAAACTACGAGCAGTACTTC

size: NA
J: TRBJ2-1
D: TRBD2
V: TRBV5-1
length: 19
CDR3: CASSGGLAGGPTSYNEQFF
DNA: TGCGCCAGCAGCGGCGGACTAGCGGGGGGGCCTACCTCCTACAATGAGCAGTTCTTC

size: NA
J: TRBJ1-2
D: NA
V: TRBV5-1
length: 15
CDR3: CASSLDGGRSYGYTF
DNA: TGCGCCAGCAGCTTGGATGGGGGCAGGTCCTATGGCTACACCTTC

size: NA
J: TRBJ1-3
D: TRBD1
V: TRBV6-1
length: 15
CDR3: CASHPTGAIGNTIYF
DNA: TGTGCCAGCCATCCTACAGGGGCTATCGGAAACACCATATATTTT

size: NA
J: TRBJ1-1
D: NA
V: TRBV6-1
length: 12
CDR3: CASSMEDTEAFF
DNA: TGTGCCAGCAGTATGGAGGACACTGAAGCTTTCTTT

size: NA
J: TRBJ1-1
D: TRBD1
V: TRBV6-5
length: 14
CDR3: CASSEDRASTEAFF
DNA: TGTGCCAGCAGTGAGGACAGGGCGAGCACTGAAGCTTTCTTT

size: NA
J: TRBJ2-3
D: NA
V: TRBV19
length: 16
CDR3: CASSISVVPYTDTQYF
DNA: TGTGCCAGTAGTATTTCAGTGGTCCCGTACACAGATACGCAGTATTTT

size: NA
J: TRBJ2-2
D: TRBD1
V: TRBV14
length: 17
CDR3: CASSQGEGQGSPGELFF
DNA: TGTGCCAGCAGCCAAGGGGAGGGACAGGGGTCCCCCGGGGAGCTGTTTTTT

size: NA
J: TRBJ2-7
D: NA
V: TRBV20-1
length: 10
CDR3: CSARQVEQYF
DNA: TGCAGTGCTAGACAAGTCGAGCAGTACTTC

size: NA
J: TRBJ1-6
D: NA
V: TRBV7-9
length: 17
CDR3: CASSLAAGMTYNSPLHF
DNA: TGTGCCAGCAGCTTAGCAGCAGGGATGACCTATAATTCCCCCCTCCACTTT

size: NA
J: TRBJ1-2
D: NA
V: TRBV5-4
length: 12
CDR3: CASSGTSYGYTF
DNA: TGTGCCAGCAGCGGTACTAGCTATGGCTACACCTTC

size: NA
J: TRBJ2-1
D: TRBD2
V: TRBV9
length: 15
CDR3: CASSVVAGGRNEQFF
DNA: TGTGCCAGCAGCGTAGTAGCGGGGGGGCGTAATGAGCAGTTCTTC

size: NA
J: TRBJ1-4
D: TRBD1
V: TRBV30
length: 17
CDR3: CAWSVERRDSGSEKLFF
DNA: TGTGCCTGGAGTGTGGAACGCCGGGACAGCGGGTCTGAAAAACTGTTTTTT

size: NA
J: TRBJ2-3
D: TRBD1
V: TRBV29-1
length: 14
CDR3: CSAAPDRSTDTQYF
DNA: TGCAGCGCTGCCCCGGACAGGAGCACAGATACGCAGTATTTT

size: NA
J: TRBJ1-6
D: TRBD1
V: TRBV5-1
length: 19
CDR3: CASSLDRAGGREWNSPLHF
DNA: TGCGCCAGCAGCTTGGATCGGGCAGGGGGTAGAGAATGGAATTCACCCCTCCACTTT

size: NA
J: TRBJ1-2
D: NA
V: TRBV10-3
length: 15
CDR3: CAISELAISPVGYTF
DNA: TGTGCCATCAGTGAGTTAGCAATCTCCCCCGTGGGCTACACCTTC

size: NA
J: TRBJ1-2
D: NA
V: TRBV10-3
length: 12
CDR3: CAISADRGGYTF
DNA: TGTGCCATCAGTGCGGATCGGGGGGGCTACACCTTC

size: NA
J: TRBJ1-1
D: NA
V: TRBV5-1
length: 14
CDR3: CASSLGGRRTEAFF
DNA: TGCGCCAGCAGCTTGGGTGGGAGACGAACTGAAGCTTTCTTT

size: NA
J: TRBJ1-5
D: TRBD1
V: TRBV19
length: 18
CDR3: CASSINRQGVTSNQPQHF
DNA: TGTGCCAGTAGTATTAATCGACAGGGGGTGACTAGCAATCAGCCCCAGCATTTT

size: NA
J: TRBJ1-3
D: TRBD1
V: TRBV18
length: 15
CDR3: CASSPRQGSGNTIYF
DNA: TGTGCCAGCTCACCGCGACAGGGCTCTGGAAACACCATATATTTT

size: NA
J: TRBJ1-1
D: NA
V: TRBV7-9
length: 15
CDR3: CASRETATGGTEAFF
DNA: TGTGCCAGCAGGGAAACCGCGACAGGCGGGACTGAAGCTTTCTTT

size: few
J: TRBJ1-5
D: NA
V: TRBV10-3
length: 12
CDR3: CATSQVNQPQHF
DNA: TGTGCCACGTCGCAGGTGAATCAGCCCCAGCATTTT

size: NA
J: TRBJ2-7
D: NA
V: TRBV7-9
length: 14
CDR3: CASSRGRGSYEQYF
DNA: TGTGCCAGCAGCCGAGGTCGAGGGAGCTACGAGCAGTACTTC

size: NA
J: TRBJ2-7
D: TRBD1
V: TRBV9
length: 19
CDR3: CASSVVEARTGVGVYEQYF
DNA: TGTGCCAGCAGCGTAGTTGAAGCTCGCACAGGGGTCGGCGTCTACGAGCAGTACTTC

size: NA
J: TRBJ1-5
D: NA
V: TRBV19
length: 17
CDR3: CASMRGTTLPSNQPQHF
DNA: TGTGCCAGTATGCGGGGGACAACCCTCCCAAGCAATCAGCCCCAGCATTTT

size: once
J: TRBJ2-5
D: NA
V: TRBV7-8
length: 16
CDR3: CASSLIGQGVAETQYF
DNA: TGTGCCAGCAGCTTAATAGGCCAAGGGGTTGCAGAGACCCAGTACTTC

size: NA
J: TRBJ1-2
D: NA
V: TRBV4-1
length: 20
CDR3: CASSQDLRALRGAAPFGYTF
DNA: TGCGCCAGCAGCCAAGATCTGCGCGCTCTGCGGGGGGCGGCCCCTTTTGGCTACACCTTC

size: NA
J: TRBJ2-5
D: TRBD1
V: TRBV5-4
length: 14
CDR3: CASSRYGQEETQYF
DNA: TGTGCCAGCAGCCGCTACGGACAGGAAGAGACCCAGTACTTC

size: NA
J: TRBJ1-1
D: NA
V: TRBV9
length: 15
CDR3: CASSAGSPGREKAFF
DNA: TGTGCCAGCAGCGCGGGATCCCCAGGACGGGAGAAAGCTTTCTTT

size: few
J: TRBJ1-2
D: TRBD1
V: TRBV7-2
length: 17
CDR3: CASSSLKTGGWGYGYTF
DNA: TGTGCCAGCAGCTCCCTTAAGACAGGGGGCTGGGGCTATGGCTACACCTTC

size: NA
J: TRBJ2-7
D: NA
V: TRBV7-6
length: 15
CDR3: CASSPRGRITYEQYF
DNA: TGTGCCAGCAGCCCCCGTGGGAGGATCACCTACGAGCAGTACTTC